A selection of T cell receptor beta chains follows, all from one sample in a study of OX40 agonist ivuxolimab in advanced cancers. Libraries were prepared by immunoSEQ multiplex PCR; TCRdb keeps only in-frame clonotypes and omits some of them. This sample has about 67,000 clones; 90% to 95% occur once, and the top ten carry 2% to 2.5%. This specimen consisted of CD4+ or CD8+ T cells sorted from blood, obtained in a trial of the OX40 agonist ivuxolimab. These receptors were obtained from an adult with an advanced solid tumor such as melanoma, head and neck, liver or kidney cancer. CDR3s include the opening cysteine and the closing phenylalanine or tryptophan. The D gene is left open where the match is weak. Only some rows state a clone size, as once, few, many or a class for expanded clones.

TGTGCCAGCAGCTTAGGGCTAGGAGCGGGGGGGCGCATTAATACGCAGTATTTT | CASSLGLGAGGRINTQYF | TRBV7-2 | NA | TRBJ2-3 | TRBD2 | 18
TGTGCCAGCAGCGGGGGCGGCACCGGGGAGCTGTTTTTT | CASSGGGTGELFF | TRBV6-1 | NA | TRBJ2-2 | NA | 13
TGTGCCAGCAGTTTAAGGGGCGGGGGGCCAGGCGAGACCCAGTACTTC | CASSLRGGGPGETQYF | TRBV28 | NA | TRBJ2-5 | TRBD2 | 16
TGTGCCAGCAGCTTCGGACCGTTGAGTAACTATGGCTACACCTTC | CASSFGPLSNYGYTF | TRBV7-2 | NA | TRBJ1-2 | NA | 15
TGCGCCAGCAGTCCCCCAGCGAGGCAGCCCCAGCATTTT | CASSPPARQPQHF | TRBV23-1 | NA | TRBJ1-5 | NA | 13
TGCAGCGTTGAACAGGGTTCTAACACTGAAGCTTTCTTT | CSVEQGSNTEAFF | TRBV29-1 | NA | TRBJ1-1 | NA | 13
TGTGCCAGCAGTGGACAGTTAGTGGCATCTGAAGCTTTCTTT | CASSGQLVASEAFF | TRBV2 | NA | TRBJ1-1 | NA | 14
TGTGCCAGCAGCCCTACTAGCGGGAGTGTCACAGATACGCAGTATTTT | CASSPTSGSVTDTQYF | TRBV7-7 | NA | TRBJ2-3 | TRBD2 | 16
TGTGCCAGCAGCCTTAGCGGGGGGGCCGGAGATACGCAGTATTTT | CASSLSGGAGDTQYF | TRBV6-1 | NA | TRBJ2-3 | TRBD2 | 15
TGTGCCTGGAGTACTGGGGCCGGGGATACGCAGTATTTT | CAWSTGAGDTQYF | TRBV30 | NA | TRBJ2-3 | NA | 13
TGTGCCAGTAGTACCCGACTAGCGGAGAGCACAGATACGCAGTATTTT | CASSTRLAESTDTQYF | TRBV19 | NA | TRBJ2-3 | TRBD2 | 16
TGTGCCAGCAGCCGACGGGACTCCTCTGACAATGAGCAGTTCTTC | CASSRRDSSDNEQFF | TRBV5-4 | NA | TRBJ2-1 | NA | 15
TGTGCCAGTAGTACCCCGGGACGGCCTAACTATGGCTACACCTTC | CASSTPGRPNYGYTF | TRBV19 | few | TRBJ1-2 | NA | 15
TGTGCCAGCAGTCAGCAAGAACTAGCGGGCACAGATACGCAGTATTTT | CASSQQELAGTDTQYF | TRBV7-3 | once | TRBJ2-3 | TRBD2 | 16
TGTGCCAGCAGCCTTGACGGAGAGAGCTATGGCTACACCTTC | CASSLDGESYGYTF | TRBV7-9 | NA | TRBJ1-2 | NA | 14
TGTGCCAGCAGCATATACAGGTACCTCTATAGCAATCAGCCCCAGCATTTT | CASSIYRYLYSNQPQHF | TRBV7-9 | NA | TRBJ1-5 | NA | 17
TGTGCCAGTGCCCTGGCGGGAGGTGGAAGTGAGCAGTTCTTC | CASALAGGGSEQFF | TRBV19 | few | TRBJ2-1 | TRBD2 | 14
TGTGCCAGCAGCCCCGGAGAGAGCTACTATGGCTACACCTTC | CASSPGESYYGYTF | TRBV5-6 | NA | TRBJ1-2 | NA | 14
TGTGCCATCAGTGTTGGACAGGGGGAAAACTATGGCTACACCTTC | CAISVGQGENYGYTF | TRBV10-3 | NA | TRBJ1-2 | TRBD1 | 15
TGTGCCAGCAGCCCCAGGACAGGGCCCTACGAGCAGTACTTC | CASSPRTGPYEQYF | TRBV11-1 | NA | TRBJ2-7 | TRBD1 | 14
TGCGCCAGCAGCCAGTCCACAAACTCTGGGGCCAACGTCCTGACTTTC | CASSQSTNSGANVLTF | TRBV4-1 | NA | TRBJ2-6 | NA | 16
TGTGCCAGCAGTTACTCCCACAGGGGGACTTCACCCCTCCACTTT | CASSYSHRGTSPLHF | TRBV6-5 | NA | TRBJ1-6 | TRBD1 | 15
TGTGCCAGCAGCTTGACGACTGACTCTGGGGCCAACGTCCTGACTTTC | CASSLTTDSGANVLTF | TRBV7-6 | NA | TRBJ2-6 | NA | 16